Listed below are T cell receptor beta chains from one sample, sequenced in a study of T-cell reconstitution after alpha-beta-depleted transplantation in children. TCRdb fed the PCR reads into MiXCR, producing one record per CDR3 protein. The sample lists 500,000 to 600,000 distinct CDR3 sequences; around 27% were seen once. The sequenced sample was PBMCs, obtained before TCRalphabeta/CD19-depleted stem cell transplant. The receptors were sampled from a boy younger than two with Wiskott-Aldrich syndrome, due to receive a stem cell transplant. Both conserved end residues are part of each CDR3. The order of the fields is J gene, V gene, D gene, clone size, CDR3 protein, CDR3 DNA. A D gene is named only where the DNA matches it firmly. The listing skips clone size in some rows; elsewhere it reads once, few, many or a size class.

J: TRBJ2-3
V: TRBV12-3/TRBV12-4
D: .
size: .
CDR3: CASSPGSRVSTDTQYF
DNA: TGTGCCAGCAGCCCCGGTTCGCGGGTTAGCACAGATACGCAGTATTTT

J: TRBJ2-1
V: TRBV5-1
D: .
size: .
CDR3: CASSLAKGTSYNEQFF
DNA: TGCGCCAGCAGCTTGGCCAAGGGAACTTCCTACAATGAGCAGTTCTTC

J: TRBJ1-2
V: TRBV15
D: .
size: few
CDR3: CATSINRDGYTF
DNA: TGTGCCACCAGCATAAACAGGGACGGCTACACCTTC

J: TRBJ2-2
V: TRBV19
D: .
size: .
CDR3: CAQIATSENTGELFF
DNA: TGTGCCCAAATCGCCACTAGTGAGAACACCGGGGAGCTGTTTTTT

J: TRBJ2-1
V: TRBV5-1
D: TRBD2
size: few
CDR3: CASSFAAGGPKNEQFF
DNA: TGCGCCAGCAGCTTCGCAGCGGGAGGGCCTAAGAATGAGCAGTTCTTC

J: TRBJ2-5
V: TRBV29-1
D: .
size: .
CDR3: CSVASDQETQYF
DNA: TGCAGCGTTGCCTCCGACCAAGAGACCCAGTACTTC

J: TRBJ2-3
V: TRBV5-4
D: .
size: once
CDR3: CASSSTGTAQYF
DNA: TGTGCCAGCAGCTCCACAGGGACTGCGCAGTATTTT

J: TRBJ1-1
V: TRBV29-1
D: .
size: .
CDR3: CSVEQKMNTEAFF
DNA: TGCAGCGTTGAACAGAAGATGAACACTGAAGCTTTCTTT

J: TRBJ2-7
V: TRBV11-1
D: TRBD2
size: .
CDR3: CASSPTSGLAGISYEQYF
DNA: TGTGCCAGCAGCCCAACCTCGGGACTAGCGGGTATCTCCTACGAGCAGTACTTC

J: TRBJ1-2
V: TRBV12-3/TRBV12-4
D: .
size: few
CDR3: CASSLAGSLEYGYTF
DNA: TGTGCCAGCAGTTTAGCCGGGAGTCTGGAGTATGGCTACACCTTC

J: TRBJ1-6
V: TRBV11-2
D: .
size: .
CDR3: CASSPPMGNNSPLHF
DNA: TGTGCCAGCAGCCCCCCCATGGGGAATAATTCACCCCTCCACTTT

J: TRBJ2-1
V: TRBV9
D: TRBD2
size: .
CDR3: CASSVWASGPSSYNEQFF
DNA: TGTGCCAGCAGCGTCTGGGCTAGCGGTCCTAGCTCCTACAATGAGCAGTTCTTC

J: TRBJ2-5
V: TRBV9
D: .
size: .
CDR3: CASSVGIIETQYF
DNA: TGTGCCAGCAGCGTAGGGATAATCGAGACCCAGTACTTC

J: TRBJ2-7
V: TRBV6-5
D: TRBD1
size: few
CDR3: CASSYGTGVGEQYF
DNA: TGTGCCAGCAGTTACGGGACAGGGGTGGGCGAGCAGTACTTC

J: TRBJ2-6
V: TRBV4-1
D: .
size: few
CDR3: CASSQLQGILTGANVLTF
DNA: TGCGCCAGCAGCCAGCTACAGGGAATCCTGACTGGGGCCAACGTCCTGACTTTC

J: TRBJ1-1
V: TRBV5-1
D: .
size: .
CDR3: CASSLVYGAELNTEAFF
DNA: TGCGCCAGCAGCTTGGTATACGGGGCCGAGCTGAACACTGAAGCTTTCTTT

J: TRBJ2-7
V: TRBV7-9
D: .
size: few
CDR3: CASSLGGLDEQYF
DNA: TGTGCCAGCAGCTTAGGAGGCCTTGACGAGCAGTACTTC

J: TRBJ2-6
V: TRBV7-3
D: .
size: .
CDR3: CASSAGNRSSGANVLTF
DNA: TGTGCCAGCAGCGCCGGGAACAGGAGCTCTGGGGCCAACGTCCTGACTTTC

J: TRBJ2-5
V: TRBV29-1
D: .
size: few
CDR3: CSVERQFRETQYF
DNA: TGCAGCGTTGAAAGACAGTTTAGGGAGACCCAGTACTTC

J: TRBJ1-1
V: TRBV20-1
D: .
size: .
CDR3: CSARSGLFTEAFF
DNA: TGCAGTGCTAGATCGGGGCTTTTCACTGAAGCTTTCTTT

J: TRBJ2-1
V: TRBV11-2
D: .
size: few
CDR3: CASSKGPRAGEQFF
DNA: TGTGCCAGCAGCAAGGGGCCTCGGGCGGGTGAGCAGTTCTTC